This TCR beta chain was captured by sequencing in a study of identical twins. TCRdb reprocessed the 5' RACE reads via MiXCR and lists one record per CDR3 protein. This repertoire shows 640,000 or so distinct CDR3 sequences, roughly 6% found once; its top ten account for roughly 1.8%. Germline V lookup: CDR1 MNHEY, CDR2 SMNVEV (reference sequence). Trimming removed 4 bases at V and 5 bases at J, with 11 bases between. The CDR3 runs to 13 residues. The TCR comes from a man younger than 30 in good health. Sequenced input: naive T cells sorted from blood. The gene calls are TRBV27 and TRBJ1-1, with D unresolved. The DNA of the CDR3 is TGTGCCAGCAGTTCACCTTTACTAACTGAAGCTTTCTTT. Translated: CASSSPLLTEAFF.